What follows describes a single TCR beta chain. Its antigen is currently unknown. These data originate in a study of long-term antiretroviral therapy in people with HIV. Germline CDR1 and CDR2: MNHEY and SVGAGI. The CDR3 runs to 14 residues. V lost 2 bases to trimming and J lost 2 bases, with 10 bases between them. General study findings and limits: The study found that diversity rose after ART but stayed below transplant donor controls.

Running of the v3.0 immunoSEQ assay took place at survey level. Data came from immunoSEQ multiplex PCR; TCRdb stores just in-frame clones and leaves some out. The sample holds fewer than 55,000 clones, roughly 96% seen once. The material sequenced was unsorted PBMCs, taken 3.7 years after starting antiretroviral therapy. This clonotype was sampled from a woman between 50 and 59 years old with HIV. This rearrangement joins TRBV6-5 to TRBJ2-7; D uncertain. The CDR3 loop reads CASSYRAPTYEQYF. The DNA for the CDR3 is TGTGCCAGCAGTTACCGGGCCCCCACCTACGAGCAGTACTTC.